This TCR beta chain is drawn from a study of CXCR3-negative and CXCR3-positive naive CD8 T cells. Looked up from germline, CDR1 is SGHNT and CDR2 is YYREEE (reference sequence). The CDR3 is made up of 16 amino acids. Carrying UMI labels, the TRB cDNA libraries were prepared through 5' RACE. Using the 5' RACE reads, TCRdb records one entry per CDR3 protein without DNA. Its table records about 62,000 distinct CDR3 sequences. The chain uses TRBV5-4 and TRBJ1-1; TCRdb calls TRBD1, which cannot be checked without DNA. This sequence originates from a human donor in good health. Some clones in this sample may be carry-over from other donors' samples. Sequencing input: naive CXCR3- CD8+ T cells from blood. Subset of the sample: CD45RO-CCR7+CD27+CD95- naive CD8+ T cells lacking CXCR3 (TNR3-). CDR3 loop: CASSLGLLRGLPEAFF. Drawing the rest from reference TRBV5-4 and TRBJ1-1, the complete variable domain is ETGVTQSPTHLIKTRGQQVTLRCSSQSGHNTVSWYQQALGQGPQFIFQYYREEENGRGNFPPRFSGLQFPNYSSELNVNALELDDSALYLCASSLGLLRGLPEAFFGQGTRLTVV.